This section outlines one T cell receptor beta chain sequence together with its context. This record belongs to a study of blood T cell repertoires in COVID-19. Two negative PCRs, clearance, or symptom resolution had been documented for recovered Cohort 3 donors. Sequencing was performed with immunoSEQ multiplex PCR; in TCRdb, only in-frame clones are kept and a portion is missing. The sample lists a few hundred thousand clones, approximately 90% occurring once. The ends were cut back, 2 bases at V and 0 bases at J, with 14 bases in the middle. The germline gives CDR1 SNHLY, CDR2 FYNNEI. The CDR3 has 16 amino acids.

This receptor was identified in a woman between 45 and 60 years old who had recovered from COVID-19. Material: PBMCs or T cells enriched from blood (not recorded which). This sequence joins TRBV2 and TRBJ2-7; D gene uncertain. CDR3 coding DNA: TGTGCCAGCAGTGAAAAGGCAGGCGCTATCTCCTACGAGCAGTACTTC. It specifies CASSEKAGAISYEQYF.